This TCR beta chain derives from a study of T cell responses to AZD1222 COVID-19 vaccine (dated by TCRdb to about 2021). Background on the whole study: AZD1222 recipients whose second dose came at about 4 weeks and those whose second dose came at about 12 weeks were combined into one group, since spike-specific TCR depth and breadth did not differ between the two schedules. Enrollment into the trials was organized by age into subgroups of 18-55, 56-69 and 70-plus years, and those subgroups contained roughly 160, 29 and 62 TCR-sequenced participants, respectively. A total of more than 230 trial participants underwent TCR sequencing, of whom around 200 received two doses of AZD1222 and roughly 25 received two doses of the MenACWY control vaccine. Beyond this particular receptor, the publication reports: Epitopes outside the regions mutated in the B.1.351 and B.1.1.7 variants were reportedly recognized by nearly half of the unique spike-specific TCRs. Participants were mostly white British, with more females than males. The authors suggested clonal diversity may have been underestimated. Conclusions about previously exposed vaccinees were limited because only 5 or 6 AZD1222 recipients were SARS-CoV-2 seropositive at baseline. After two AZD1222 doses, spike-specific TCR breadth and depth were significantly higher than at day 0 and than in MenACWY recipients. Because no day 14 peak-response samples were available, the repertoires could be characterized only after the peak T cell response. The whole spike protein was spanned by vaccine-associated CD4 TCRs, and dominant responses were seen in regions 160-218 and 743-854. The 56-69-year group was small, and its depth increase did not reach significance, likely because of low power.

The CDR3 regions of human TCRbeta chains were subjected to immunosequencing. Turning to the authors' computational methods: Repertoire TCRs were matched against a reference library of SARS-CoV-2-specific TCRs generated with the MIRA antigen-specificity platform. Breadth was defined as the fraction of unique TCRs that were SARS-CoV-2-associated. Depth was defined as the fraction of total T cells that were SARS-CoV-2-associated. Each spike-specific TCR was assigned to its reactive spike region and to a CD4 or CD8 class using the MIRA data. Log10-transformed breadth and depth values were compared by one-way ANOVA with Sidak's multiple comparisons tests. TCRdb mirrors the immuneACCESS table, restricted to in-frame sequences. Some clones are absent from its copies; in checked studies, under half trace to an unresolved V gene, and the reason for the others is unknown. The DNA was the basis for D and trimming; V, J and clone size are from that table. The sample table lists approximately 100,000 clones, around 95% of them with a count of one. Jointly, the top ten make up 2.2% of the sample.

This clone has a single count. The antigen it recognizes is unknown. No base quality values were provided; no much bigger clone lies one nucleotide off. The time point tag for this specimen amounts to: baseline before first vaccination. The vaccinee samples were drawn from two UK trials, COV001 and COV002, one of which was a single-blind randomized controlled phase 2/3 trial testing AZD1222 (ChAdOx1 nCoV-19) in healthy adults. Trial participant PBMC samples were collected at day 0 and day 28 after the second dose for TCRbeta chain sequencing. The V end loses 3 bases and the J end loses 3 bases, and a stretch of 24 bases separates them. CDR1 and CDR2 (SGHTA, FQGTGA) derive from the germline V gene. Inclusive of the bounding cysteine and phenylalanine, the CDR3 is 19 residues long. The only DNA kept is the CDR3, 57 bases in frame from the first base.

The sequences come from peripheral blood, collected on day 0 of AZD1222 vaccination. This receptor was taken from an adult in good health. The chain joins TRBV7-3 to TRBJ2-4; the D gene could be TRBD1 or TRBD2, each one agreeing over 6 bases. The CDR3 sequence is CASSFISGGRDAVKNIQYF. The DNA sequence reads TGTGCCAGCAGCTTTATATCCGGGGGCCGGGACGCAGTCAAAAACATTCAGTACTTC.